This T cell receptor beta chain was sequenced during a study of post-analysis software for immune sequencing data. Study summary: Clinical courses comprised relapsing-remitting, secondary progressive and progressive-relapsing multiple sclerosis. Study-level points and caveats: A few TRBV segments (TRBV5-6, TRBV5-1 and TRBV20-1 among them) occurred more frequently in patients than in controls. Samples made in the same batch grouped tightly together by F measure. Patients with multiple sclerosis recorded significantly lower normalized Chao1 diversity than controls, the study found.

This CDR3 has 15 amino acids. Germline CDR1 reads DFQATT; CDR2 reads SNEGSKA (reference sequence). Tagging with unique molecular identifiers was a feature of the TCR beta cDNA libraries. T cells, 1 to 10 million of them, yielded 500,000 or so cDNA molecules. TCRdb independently ran MiXCR on the PCR reads; one entry per CDR3 protein. The data show about 380,000 distinct CDR3 sequences, less than 40% seen once. This clonotype was detected only a few times. What it recognizes is unknown. An end of the junction does not agree with germline; a read error may underlie this. The TCR sequence derives from a girl aged 10-17 years with multiple sclerosis. Sequenced input: blood. The chain recombines TRBV20-1 with TRBJ2-7, with TRBD1 matching 10 bases. Written as DNA, the CDR3 is TGCAGTGCCGAAACGGGGGACAGGGGCTCCTTCGAGCAGTACTTC. Translation gives CSAETGDRGSFEQYF.